What follows are 22 T cell receptor beta chains derived from one specimen sequenced in a study of PD-L1 blockade in urothelial cancer. This table comes from immunoSEQ multiplex PCR, and its TCRdb copy is limited to in-frame clones, with some not included. This table holds about 55,000 clones, about 80% found once. The input for sequencing was PBMCs, taken around atezolizumab (anti-PD-L1) treatment. Receptors originate from an older man with urothelial cancer.

Only a few counts were recorded for this clone. V usage is TRBV2 and J usage is TRBJ2-7; 9 bases align to TRBD1. Germline CDR1 and CDR2: SNHLY and FYNNEI. The CDR3 runs 15 residues. V lost 1 base to trimming and J lost 4 bases; unmatched junction nucleotides: 5. Here the CDR3 reads CASSEDRGRGYEQYF. The CDR3 DNA sequence: TGTGCCAGCAGTGAAGACAGGGGGCGCGGTTACGAGCAGTACTTC.

This chain uses TRBV5-1 with TRBJ2-4; 8 bases line up with TRBD1. CDR1 is SGHRS and CDR2 is YFSETQ in the germline V gene. With V trimmed by 0 bases and J by 4 bases, 3 bases remained unmatched. CDR3 length equals 15 residues. The DNA for the CDR3 is TGCGCCAGCAGCTTGGAGACAGGGGTAAAAAACATTCAGTACTTC. This codes for CASSLETGVKNIQYF.

The gene calls are TRBV4-2 and TRBJ2-3; 10 bases line up with TRBD2. With 1 base clipped from V and 5 bases from J, the junction kept 6 bases outside the gene matches. The germline V gene encodes CDR1 LGHNA and CDR2 YNFKEQ. The CDR3 is 16 amino acids. The CDR3 region has the DNA TGTGCCAGCAGCCAAGGGCTAGCGGGAGTGTTAGATACGCAGTATTTT. Residues: CASSQGLAGVLDTQYF.

The gene calls are TRBV7-2 and TRBJ2-7; a possible D gene is TRBD1 (6 bases). V was trimmed by 2 bases and J by 1 base, leaving 9 bases between them. The CDR3 is 14 amino acids. The V gene's germline CDR1 is SGHTA and CDR2 FQGNSA. The CDR3 loop is CASSLRDKSYEQYF. The CDR3 DNA is TGTGCCAGCAGCTTAAGGGACAAATCCTACGAGCAGTACTTC.

CDR3 amino acids: CSVGGTDNRGGGTDTQYF. In DNA form, the CDR3 reads TGCAGCGTTGGAGGGACGGATAACAGAGGGGGAGGCACAGATACGCAGTATTTT. The V gene is TRBV29-1, the J gene TRBJ2-3; a possible D gene is TRBD1 (6 bases). The germline CDR1 and CDR2 sequences are SQVTM and ANQGSEA. The CDR3 is made up of 18 amino acids. V lost 4 bases and J lost 1, with 24 bases in between.

This clone appeared a few times. This chain connects TRBV5-6 to TRBJ1-1; 7 bases line up with TRBD1. The trim removed 2 bases at V and 9 bases at J, leaving 1 base unmatched. The CDR3 loop spans 11 amino acids. Germline V gene data show CDR1 as SGHDT and CDR2 as YYEEEE. CDR3 nucleotides: TGTGCCAGCAGCTTAGGGGGCCAAGCTTTCTTT. This gives the protein CASSLGGQAFF.

This clone was seen more than once but under ten times. This chain links TRBV6-5 with TRBJ1-6, with D hard to call. The CDR3 runs to 15 residues. Germline V CDR1 and CDR2: MNHEY, SVGAGI. Deletions cut 7 bases from V and 7 bases from J, with 17 bases between. The CDR3 sequence: CASTEGGLRNSPLHF. CDR3 DNA: TGTGCCAGCACCGAGGGAGGGCTACGGAATTCACCCCTCCACTTT.

The chain couples TRBV5-6 to TRBJ2-4, with 9 bases that match TRBD1. CDR3 size: 17 residues. The J segment lost 2 bases and the V segment lost 4 bases, leaving 10 bases of the junction unmatched. Per germline, CDR1 SGHDT and CDR2 YYEEEE. CDR3 residues: CASSPPWTGATKNIQYF. The DNA of the CDR3 is TGTGCCAGCAGCCCTCCCTGGACAGGGGCGACCAAAAACATTCAGTACTTC.

CDR3 sequence: CASTLVQGDGTDTQYF. CDR3 DNA: TGTGCCAGCACCCTCGTACAGGGGGACGGCACAGATACGCAGTATTTT. The V and J genes are TRBV27 and TRBJ2-3; 8 bases align to TRBD1. This CDR3 has 16 amino acids. The trim removed 7 bases at V and 1 base at J, leaving 10 bases unmatched. Germline CDR1 is MNHEY and CDR2 is SMNVEV (reference sequence).

The rearrangement joins TRBV9 to TRBJ2-1, with D possibly TRBD2 on 5 matching bases. V lost 2 bases, J lost 9 bases, and 21 bases lay in between. CDR3 length equals 16 residues. Germline lookup yields CDR1 SGDLS and CDR2 YYNGEE. CDR3 in amino acids: CASSVTPGTPEGEQFF. The CDR3 DNA reads as TGTGCCAGCAGCGTGACACCGGGAACCCCAGAGGGTGAGCAGTTCTTC.

The rearrangement uses TRBV30 and TRBJ2-5, with 8 bases matching TRBD1. This CDR3 spans 14 amino acids. Germline V CDR1 and CDR2: GTSNPN, SVGIG (reference sequence). Germline trimming cut 3 bases from V and 5 bases from J; bases unmatched to any gene: 8. CDR3 DNA sequence: TGTGCCTGGAGAAGGCAGGGGGCGCGGGAGACCCAGTACTTC. Its translation: CAWRRQGARETQYF.

The V gene is TRBV4-1, the J gene TRBJ2-1; tentative D call: TRBD2 (5 bases). The ends were cut back, 4 bases at V and 10 bases at J, with 11 bases in the middle. This CDR3 is 12 amino acids long. CDR1 is MGHRA and CDR2 is YSYEKL in the germline V gene. CDR3 sequence: CASSRSPGEQFF. DNA for the CDR3: TGCGCCAGCAGCCGGAGTCCGGGGGAGCAGTTCTTC.

This clone was seen a single time. The chain carries TRBV19 and TRBJ1-6; 7 nucleotides agree with TRBD1. V gave up 4 bases and J gave up 9 bases; unmatched junction bases: 3. CDR1 LNHDA and CDR2 SQIVND come from the germline V gene (reference sequence). The CDR3 is 13 residues long. CDR3 sequence: CASSRDSSSPLHF. CDR3 bases: TGTGCCAGTAGTAGGGACAGTTCTTCACCCCTCCACTTT.

The rearrangement uses TRBV7-9 and TRBJ1-6; the match to TRBD1 covers 9 bases. V was clipped by 5 bases and J by 8 bases; unmatched bases: 4. Looked up from germline, CDR1 is SEHNR and CDR2 is FQNEAQ (reference sequence). The CDR3 spans 14 residues. Written as DNA, the CDR3 is TGTGCCAGCAGCAGGGACAGGGCCGATTCACCCCTCCACTTT. Amino acids: CASSRDRADSPLHF. Using reference TRBV7-9 and TRBJ1-6 for the parts outside the CDR3, the full variable domain is DTGVSQNPRHKITKRGQNVTFRCDPISEHNRLYWYRQTLGQGPEFLTYFQNEAQLEKSRLLSDRFSAERPKGSFSTLEIQRTEQGDSAMYLCASSRDRADSPLHFGNGTRLTVT.

On this clone: An end of the junction differs from the germline gene, which may be a read error. The V gene is TRBV27, the J gene TRBJ1-1; D not resolved. The CDR3 has 15 residues. Germline V gene data show CDR1 as MNHEY and CDR2 as SMNVEV (reference sequence). CDR3 DNA sequence: TGTGCCAGCAGTCTATCGGGCAGCCCGAACACTGAAGCTTTCTTT. This translates into CASSLSGSPNTEAFF.

This chain links TRBV15 with TRBJ1-2; 7 nucleotides align to TRBD1. With 1 base clipped from V and 7 bases from J, the junction kept 6 bases outside the gene matches. The CDR3 totals 14 residues. Germline V lookup: CDR1 LNHNV, CDR2 YYDKDF (reference sequence). For the CDR3, the DNA is TGTGCCACCAGCAGAGGGGACCCAGGGGGTGGCTACACCTTC. Translated, it gives CATSRGDPGGGYTF.

This sequence joins TRBV30 and TRBJ1-1; 7 bases align to TRBD1. V gave up 2 bases and J gave up 5 bases; unmatched junction bases: 11. This CDR3 is built from 15 residues. Germline values: CDR1 GTSNPN, CDR2 SVGIG (reference sequence). CDR3 residues: CAWSQQGPGGTEAFF. The CDR3 nucleotides read TGTGCCTGGAGTCAACAGGGGCCCGGGGGAACTGAAGCTTTCTTT.

The V gene is TRBV6-5, the J gene TRBJ1-1, with D maybe TRBD1 (5 bases). Per germline, CDR1 MNHEY and CDR2 SVGAGI. V lost 0 bases and J lost 1, with 12 bases in between. The CDR3 totals 16 residues. The CDR3 loop reads CASSYSTPGQNTEAFF. CDR3 DNA: TGTGCCAGCAGTTACTCGACGCCCGGACAGAACACTGAAGCTTTCTTT.

V gene TRBV6-1 combines with J gene TRBJ2-7; unclear D gene. This CDR3 spans 14 amino acids. Deletions cut 4 bases from V and 3 bases from J, with 13 bases between. In germline, CDR1 is MNHNS, CDR2 SASEGT. DNA of the CDR3: TGTGCCAGCAGTGCCCGAGAAGCTCGCTACGAGCAGTACTTC. Its protein product is CASSAREARYEQYF.

This clone was observed a few times. The junction and the germline gene differ at one end; a read error may be behind it. This sequence joins TRBV28 and TRBJ2-7; 8 nucleotides line up with TRBD1. CDR1 MDHEN and CDR2 SYDVKM come from the germline V gene. This CDR3 comprises 12 residues. CDR3 sequence: CASSSTPGQDVF. The CDR3, as DNA: TGTGCCAGCAGTTCGACGCCGGGACAGGACGTCTTC.

The rearrangement links TRBV2 to TRBJ1-4, with D tentatively TRBD1 (6 bases). The CDR3 consists of 13 residues. Germline-derived CDR1 and CDR2 are SNHLY and FYNNEI. The V and J ends lost 8 bases and 8 bases respectively, with 15 bases between them. In DNA form, the CDR3 reads TGTGCCAGCCGAGAACAGGGAAGGGAAAAACTGTTTTTT. Translating it yields CASREQGREKLFF.

The gene calls are TRBV18 and TRBJ2-3; 7 bases map to TRBD1. The CDR3 is 14 amino acids. In germline, CDR1 is KGHSH, CDR2 LQKENI. With 4 bases clipped from V and 1 base from J, the junction kept 2 bases outside the gene matches. DNA of the CDR3: TGTGCCAGCTCACGAGGGACAGGCACAGATACGCAGTATTTT. Protein product: CASSRGTGTDTQYF. The full variable domain, with the rest looked up from reference TRBV18 and TRBJ2-3, is NAGVMQNPRHLVRRRGQEARLRCSPMKGHSHVYWYRQLPEEGLKFMVYLQKENIIDESGMPKERFSAEFPKEGPSILRIQQVVRGDSAAYFCASSRGTGTDTQYFGPGTRLTVL.